This T cell receptor (beta chain) was captured by sequencing in a study of beta chain features in type 1 diabetes. General observations from the study: PCR might preferentially amplify shorter templates, equally in patients and controls. Among patients with Type 1 diabetes, TCRB CDR3s were moderately but significantly shorter in every one of the four CD4+ subsets.

The single heparinised draw taken from each donor contained around 120 mL of blood on average. Each of the CD4+ naive, central memory, regulatory and stem cell-like memory populations was sorted via CD45RO/CCR7/CD25/CD127/CD95/CD27. Expressed TCRB transcripts were sequenced after all isolated RNA was converted to cDNA. Here immunoSEQ multiplex PCR was the method, and the copy in TCRdb shows in-frame clones only, minus some. The sample holds hundreds of thousands of clones, 55% to 70% seen once. Germline V gene data show CDR1 as SQVTM and CDR2 as ANQGSEA. J was trimmed by 3 bases and V by 6 bases; bases with no gene match: 6. CDR3 size: 13 residues. About this clone itself: Its matching antigen is unknown.

Sequenced material: naive CD4+ T cells from blood. This TCR was recovered from a man younger than 45 in good health. The V and J genes are TRBV29-1 and TRBJ2-5, with TRBD2 matching over 8 bases. The CDR3 DNA is TGCAGCGTCTTATCAGCGGGAGAAGAGACCCAGTACTTC. Protein: CSVLSAGEETQYF.